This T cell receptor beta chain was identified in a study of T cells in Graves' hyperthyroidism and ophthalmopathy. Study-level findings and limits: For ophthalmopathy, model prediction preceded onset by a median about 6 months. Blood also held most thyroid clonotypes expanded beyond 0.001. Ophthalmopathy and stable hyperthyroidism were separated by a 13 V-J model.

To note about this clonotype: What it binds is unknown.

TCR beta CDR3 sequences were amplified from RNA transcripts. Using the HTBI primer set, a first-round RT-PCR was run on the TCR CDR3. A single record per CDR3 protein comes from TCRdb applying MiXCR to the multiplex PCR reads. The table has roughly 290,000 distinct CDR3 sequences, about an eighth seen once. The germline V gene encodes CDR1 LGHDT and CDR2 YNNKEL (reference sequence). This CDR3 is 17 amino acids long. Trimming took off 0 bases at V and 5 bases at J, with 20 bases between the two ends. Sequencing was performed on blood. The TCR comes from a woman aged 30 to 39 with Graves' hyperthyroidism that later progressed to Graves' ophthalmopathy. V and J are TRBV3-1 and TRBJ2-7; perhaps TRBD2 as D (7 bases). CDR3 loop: CASSQEFGFGGLDEQYF. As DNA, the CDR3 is TGTGCCAGCAGCCAAGAATTCGGATTCGGGGGGCTCGACGAGCAGTACTTC.